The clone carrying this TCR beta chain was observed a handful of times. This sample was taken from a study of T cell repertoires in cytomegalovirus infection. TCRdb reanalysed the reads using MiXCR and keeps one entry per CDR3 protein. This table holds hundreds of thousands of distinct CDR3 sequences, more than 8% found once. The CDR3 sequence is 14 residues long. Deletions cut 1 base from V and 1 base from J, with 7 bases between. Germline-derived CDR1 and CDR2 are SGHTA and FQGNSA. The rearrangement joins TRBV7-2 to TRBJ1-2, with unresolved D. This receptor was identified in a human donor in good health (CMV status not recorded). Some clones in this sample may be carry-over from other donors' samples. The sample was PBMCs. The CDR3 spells CASSLGTNNYGYTF. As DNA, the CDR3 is TGTGCCAGCAGCTTAGGAACCAATAACTATGGCTACACCTTC.